The 21 T cell receptor beta chains given below trace back to one sample, sequenced in a study of T cell repertoires in cytomegalovirus infection. One entry per CDR3 protein, called by TCRdb with MiXCR from the reads. The sample lists about 770,000 distinct CDR3 sequences, almost 30% occurring once. Their antigens remain unidentified. Sequenced material: cultured CD8+ T cells from PBMCs, taken from culture after CMV antigen stimulation. The receptor source for this set is a human donor in good health (CMV status not recorded). Some clones in this sample may be carry-over from other donors' samples.

The J gene is TRBJ2-7, the V gene TRBV28, with D tentatively TRBD1 (5 bases). This CDR3 spans 18 amino acids. Germline CDR1 and CDR2: MDHEN and SYDVKM. Trimming took 2 bases from V and 2 from J, leaving 22 bases between them. The CDR3 bases are TGTGCCAGCAGTTTAGTTCAGGGTGCCCAAGCTTTAACCTACGAGCAGTACGTC. Translating gives CASSLVQGAQALTYEQYV.

The sample holds many counts of this clonotype. The junction does not match germline at one end; this may be a read error. The chain is built from TRBV7-8 and TRBJ2-5, with TRBD1 as a possible D gene (7 bases). CDR1 is SGHVS, CDR2 FQNEAQ, per germline. This CDR3 region has 15 residues. The CDR3 region has the DNA TGTGCCAGCACCTTATCGGCGGGACAGCAAGAGACCCAGTACTTC. Its protein is CASTLSAGQQETQYF.

In its sample, this clonotype was seen a few times. V gene TRBV11-2 combines with J gene TRBJ1-1; D is perhaps TRBD1 (5 bases). Germline CDR1 reads SGHAT; CDR2 reads FQNNGV. The CDR3 covers 14 residues. Trimming stripped 0 bases from V and 4 bases from J, with 9 bases between. In DNA form, the CDR3 reads TGTGCCAGCAGCTTAGACGGGGCCAGCACTGAAGCTTTCTTT. Translating it yields CASSLDGASTEAFF.

This chain connects TRBV10-3 to TRBJ2-7; D is perhaps TRBD1 (6 bases). Germline V gives CDR1 ENHRY, CDR2 SYGVKD. The CDR3 runs to 11 residues. The ends were cut back, 5 bases at V and 6 bases at J, with 8 bases in the middle. CDR3 sequence reads: CAISLGGEQYF. The CDR3, as DNA: TGTGCCATCAGTTTAGGGGGCGAGCAGTACTTC.

The genes are TRBV6-1 and TRBJ2-7; a possible D gene is TRBD2 (5 bases). The length of the CDR3 is 13 residues. Germline V CDR1 and CDR2: MNHNS, SASEGT. The ends were cut back, 5 bases at V and 3 bases at J, with 11 bases in the middle. DNA for the CDR3: TGTGCCAGCAGTCCAGACGGAGGCTACGAGCAGTACGTC. Its protein product is CASSPDGGYEQYV.

A few counts support this clonotype. This chain connects TRBV7-6 to TRBJ1-5; no reliable D call. Trimming shortened V by 5 bases and J by 0 bases, and 23 bases separated the two germline ends. The germline CDR1 and CDR2 sequences are SGHVS and FNYEAQ. The CDR3 covers 19 residues. The chain's CDR3 is CASSPIYNLTGYSNQPQHF. Here the CDR3 DNA reads TGTGCCAGCAGCCCCATATACAACCTGACTGGATATAGCAATCAGCCCCAGCATTTT.

This clonotype has ten or more counts. V usage is TRBV7-6 and J usage is TRBJ2-1; perhaps TRBD2 as D (6 bases). Germline V lookup: CDR1 SGHVS, CDR2 FNYEAQ. The CDR3 spans 17 residues. The ends were cut back, 4 bases at V and 0 bases at J, with 16 bases in the middle. This CDR3 reads CASSSFPGESSYNEQFF. The CDR3, as DNA: TGTGCCAGCAGCTCGTTCCCGGGGGAGAGCTCCTACAATGAGCAGTTCTTC.

There are a few counts of this clonotype. This chain uses TRBV6-6 with TRBJ1-6; D might be TRBD1 (6 bases). Trimming left V 5 bases short and J 6 bases short, with 29 bases between. This CDR3 comprises 20 residues. Germline loops: CDR1 MNHNY, CDR2 SVGAGI (reference sequence). The DNA of the CDR3 is TGTGCCAGCAGTGGCACGCCTCAATGGGGGGCTATCGAAGGTAATTCACCCCTCCACTTT. As protein: CASSGTPQWGAIEGNSPLHF.

This clonotype turned up a few times. The chain recombines TRBV10-3 with TRBJ2-4; TRBD2 might be the D (5 bases). CDR3 length: 17 amino acids. The V gene lost 7 bases and the J gene lost 8 bases, with 27 bases spanning the gap. Germline CDR1 ENHRY, CDR2 SYGVKD. The CDR3 loop reads CAITFNGSRPEWDIQYF. As DNA, the CDR3 is TGTGCCATCACCTTTAATGGGAGCCGTCCCGAATGGGACATTCAGTACTTC.

This clonotype was counted only a few times. The chain combines TRBV7-9 with TRBJ2-5; maybe TRBD2 (5 bases). Trimming pared 5 bases from V and 7 bases from J, leaving 14 bases between. The CDR3 runs 13 residues. Per the germline V gene, CDR1 is SEHNR and CDR2 is FQNEAQ (reference sequence). This CDR3 reads CASSQPGVWTQYF. CDR3 bases: TGTGCCAGCAGCCAACCCGGGGTTTGGACCCAGTACTTC.

With regard to this clonotype: A much larger clone lies a single base off, so this may be a read error. This chain links TRBV4-2 with TRBJ1-3, with TRBD1 matching 7 bases. Germline CDR1 reads LGHNA; CDR2 reads YNFKEQ. Trimming at V came to 4 bases and at J to 2 bases, leaving 11 bases not matched to a gene. This CDR3 region has 17 residues. CDR3 coding DNA: TGTGCCAGCAGCCGGGAACGACAGGGTATTGCTGGAAACACCATATATTTT. It translates to CASSRERQGIAGNTIYF.

The V call is TRBV6-6, the J call TRBJ2-7; D remains unclear. V shed 2 bases and J shed 2 bases, with 4 bases lying between them. Germline V gene data show CDR1 as MNHNY and CDR2 as SVGAGI (reference sequence). This CDR3 comprises 12 residues. The chain's CDR3 is CASSYTAYEQYF. CDR3 bases: TGTGCCAGCAGTTACACGGCCTACGAGCAGTACTTC.

The CDR3 DNA reads as TGTGCCAGCAGTTTATCCTCGGACAGGGGTGAGAGCAACTATGGCTACACCTTC. Protein sequence: CASSLSSDRGESNYGYTF. The chain employs TRBV12-3 or TRBV12-4 and TRBJ1-2, with 9 bases fitting TRBD1. This CDR3 spans 18 amino acids. J was trimmed by 2 bases and V by 2 bases; bases with no gene match: 12.

As for this clonotype: A much larger clone differs from this one at a single base, so this may be a read error. The CDR3 nucleotides are TGTGTCAGCACCAAGGACTTCGGGAATTTCTACGAGCAGTACTTC. Its translation is CVSTKDFGNFYEQYF. This chain uses TRBV6-2 or TRBV6-3 with TRBJ2-7, with D possibly matching TRBD2 (5 bases). This CDR3 region has 15 residues. Germline V gives CDR1 MNHEY, CDR2 SVGEGT.

Of note for this clonotype: One end of the junction fails to match germline, which may point to a read error. The V and J genes are TRBV5-5 and TRBJ2-2, with 7 bases that match TRBD2. Germline CDR1 is SGHKS and CDR2 is YYEKEE (reference sequence). The CDR3 is 16 residues long. DNA of the CDR3: TGTGCCAGCAGCTTGGAAGTGATACCAACCAGCGGGGAGCTGGTTTTT. As protein: CASSLEVIPTSGELVF. The full variable domain, completed using reference TRBV5-5 and TRBJ2-2, is DAGVTQSPTHLIKTRGQQVTLRCSPISGHKSVSWYQQVLGQGPQFIFQYYEKEERGRGNFPDRFSARQFPNYSSELNVNALLLGDSALYLCASSLEVIPTSGELVFGEGSRLTVL.

The rearrangement links TRBV11-2 to TRBJ2-7; D unresolved. Germline values: CDR1 SGHAT, CDR2 FQNNGV. V was shortened by 1 base and J by 1 base, with 11 bases between the two germline ends. The CDR3 has 15 amino acids. The CDR3 region is CASSLVSGGSYEQYV. CDR3 bases: TGTGCCAGCAGCTTAGTGTCGGGCGGATCCTACGAGCAGTACGTC.

This clonotype was seen ten or more times. The chain joins TRBV12-3 or TRBV12-4 to TRBJ1-4; a weak D match, TRBD1 (6 bases). The germline V and J ends were trimmed by 7 bases and 6 bases, with 15 bases remaining between them. The CDR3 has 14 residues. The CDR3 DNA sequence: TGTGCCAGCAACCTACTGGGACATGATGAAAAACTGTTTTTT. Translation: CASNLLGHDEKLFF.

The table lists this clonotype with a few counts. The genes are TRBV28 and TRBJ2-2; possibly TRBD2 for D (6 bases). CDR3 length: 15 residues. Between the trimmed V and J ends, which lost 5 bases and 3 bases, there was a span of 13 bases. From germline, CDR1 is MDHEN and CDR2 SYDVKM. DNA for the CDR3: TGTGCCAGCAGTGGGGCAGGGAGGTACACCGGGGAGCTGTTTTTT. Residues: CASSGAGRYTGELFF. Based on the CDR3 plus reference TRBV28 and TRBJ2-2, the full variable domain is DVKVTQSSRYLVKRTGEKVFLECVQDMDHENMFWYRQDPGLGLRLIYFSYDVKMKEKGDIPEGYSVSREKKERFSLILESASTNQTSMYLCASSGAGRYTGELFFGEGSRLTVL.

This clonotype was observed a few times. CDR3 loop: CASSIGLAARYV. DNA of the CDR3: TGTGCCAGTAGTATAGGACTAGCGGCCAGGTACGTC. V and J are TRBV19 and TRBJ2-7; 9 bases agree with TRBD2. CDR1 and CDR2 from the germline V gene are LNHDA and SQIVND (reference sequence). V dropped 1 base and J dropped 12; count of bases not matched to a gene: 4. The CDR3 consists of 12 residues.

This clonotype was counted at least ten times. V is TRBV7-9 and J is TRBJ2-1; 8 nucleotides agree with TRBD1. The V segment lost 5 bases and the J segment 3 bases; nucleotides outside the gene matches: 9. CDR1 and CDR2 (germline): SEHNR, FQNEAQ (reference sequence). This CDR3 has 16 amino acids. CDR3 DNA: TGTGCCAGCAGCCAATCACAGGGGGGACTCTACAATGAGCAGTTCTTC. As protein: CASSQSQGGLYNEQFF.

This clonotype appeared a few times. The J gene is TRBJ1-2, the V gene TRBV12-3 or TRBV12-4; D not resolved. The V gene lost 6 bases and the J gene lost 4 bases, with 12 bases spanning the gap. The CDR3 loop spans 13 amino acids. The CDR3 loop is CASSAERGYGYTF. DNA for the CDR3: TGTGCCAGCAGCGCCGAGCGAGGCTATGGCTACACCTTC.